This passage covers 7 T cell receptor beta chains from one sample sequenced in a study of shared clonotypes between healthy human individuals. Only in-frame clones appear in the TCRdb table, and some are missing; sequencing was by immunoSEQ multiplex PCR. The repertoire holds around 1.6 million clones, with under 99% as singletons. Material for sequencing was naive CD4+ T cells sorted from blood. Subset in this sample: CD45RA+ positively selected. All receptors come from a man aged 25 to 40 in good health.

J is TRBJ1-2 and V is TRBV27; D is perhaps TRBD1 (5 bases). The CDR3 contains 17 residues. Deletions cut 2 bases from V and 4 bases from J, with 20 bases between. Germline V gene sequence: CDR1 MNHEY, CDR2 SMNVEV (reference sequence). CDR3 in amino acids: CASSLGSSGRTIYGYTF. The CDR3, as DNA: TGTGCCAGCAGTTTAGGCTCCTCGGGACGGACCATCTATGGCTACACCTTC.

CDR3 nucleotide sequence: TGTGCCAGCAGCGTAGGACCCGCCCCGGCCCAAGAGACCCAGTACTTC. This encodes CASSVGPAPAQETQYF. This sequence joins TRBV9 and TRBJ2-5; D ambiguous. There are 16 residues in the CDR3. V was pared by 0 bases and J by 1 base, with 13 bases between. Germline V CDR1 and CDR2: SGDLS, YYNGEE. Supplemented by reference TRBV9 and TRBJ2-5, the full variable domain reads DSGVTQTPKHLITATGQRVTLRCSPRSGDLSVYWYQQSLDQGLQFLIQYYNGEERAKGNILERFSAQQFPDLHSELNLSSLELGDSALYFCASSVGPAPAQETQYFGPGTRLLVL.

The genes are TRBV7-9 and TRBJ2-1; 9 bases match TRBD2. The CDR3 is made up of 15 amino acids. The J segment lost 7 bases and the V segment lost 5 bases, leaving 9 bases of the junction unmatched. Per the germline V gene, CDR1 is SEHNR and CDR2 is FQNEAQ (reference sequence). The DNA for the CDR3 is TGTGCCAGCAGCCGGATAGCGGGAGAAGGGAATGAGCAGTTCTTC. Residues: CASSRIAGEGNEQFF.

This chain connects TRBV5-1 to TRBJ1-2, with 12 positions matching TRBD1. J gave up 4 bases and V 3 bases, and 1 base lay outside the gene matches. Germline V lookup: CDR1 SGHRS, CDR2 YFSETQ. The CDR3 length is 14 residues. The CDR3 sequence: CASSWGQGAYGYTF. The CDR3 DNA reads as TGCGCCAGCAGCTGGGGACAGGGGGCCTATGGCTACACCTTC.

The V and J genes are TRBV5-1 and TRBJ1-5, with 9 bases identical to TRBD1. CDR3 length: 14 residues. CDR1 and CDR2 from the germline V gene are SGHRS and YFSETQ. The trim removed 5 bases at V and 4 bases at J, leaving 4 bases unmatched. As DNA, the CDR3 is TGCGCCAGCAGACCGGACAGGGGAAATCAGCCCCAGCATTTT. Translated: CASRPDRGNQPQHF. The variable domain in full, with the rest retrieved from reference TRBV5-1 and TRBJ1-5, is KAGVTQTPRYLIKTRGQQVTLSCSPISGHRSVSWYQQTPGQGLQFLFEYFSETQRNKGNFPGRFSGRQFSNSRSEMNVSTLELGDSALYLCASRPDRGNQPQHFGDGTRLSIL.

The chain combines TRBV4-1 with TRBJ2-5; 7 nucleotides align to TRBD1. The germline gives CDR1 MGHRA, CDR2 YSYEKL. V lost 2 bases, J lost 2 bases, and 5 bases stayed unmatched. The CDR3 contains 15 residues. DNA of the CDR3: TGCGCCAGCAGCCAACCTGGGACAGCACAAGAGACCCAGTACTTC. Amino acid sequence: CASSQPGTAQETQYF.

This chain connects TRBV7-9 to TRBJ2-3, with 8 bases lining up with TRBD2. CDR3 length: 16 residues. Germline loops: CDR1 SEHNR, CDR2 FQNEAQ (reference sequence). V lost 5 bases and J lost 4; bases outside the gene matches: 11. The CDR3 protein is CASSRLEREWADTQYF. The CDR3 region has the DNA TGTGCCAGCAGCCGTCTTGAGCGGGAGTGGGCAGATACGCAGTATTTT.